The rows below give T cell receptor beta chains drawn from one sample of a study of chemoradiotherapy in HPV16-positive cancers. Profiled with immunoSEQ multiplex PCR; TCRdb holds only in-frame clones, not every one. The sample holds approximately 23,000 clones; about two thirds are singletons and the top ten take 2% to 3%. Sample acquisition took place from a patient who underwent chemoradiotherapy. The source of these receptors is a human donor with HPV-associated anogenital cancer. CDR3s include the opening cysteine and the closing phenylalanine or tryptophan. The order of the fields is J gene, D gene, clone size, V gene, CDR3 DNA, CDR3 protein. D genes are given only for firm matches. Expanded clones get a size class; other rows say once, few or many, or leave the size out.

>TRBJ1-5|TRBD1|-|TRBV28
TGTGCCAGCAAGACAGGGCCCGAGCCCCAGCATTTT
CASKTGPEPQHF
>TRBJ2-5|-|-|TRBV5-4
TGTGCCAGCAGCTTACAGGGCGTAGAGACCCAGTACTTC
CASSLQGVETQYF
>TRBJ2-7|-|-|TRBV28
TGTGCCAGCAGTTCGGGACTCTCCTACGAGCAGTACTTC
CASSSGLSYEQYF
>TRBJ1-5|TRBD1|-|TRBV4-1
TGCGCCAGCAGCCAAGTGCCTTCAGGGGGGTTTCAGCCCCAGCATTTT
CASSQVPSGGFQPQHF
>TRBJ2-7|-|once|TRBV5-1
TGCGCCAGCAGCTTGAGTTCGGGGGAGGTCTCCTACGAGCAGTACTTC
CASSLSSGEVSYEQYF
>TRBJ1-1|TRBD1|-|TRBV6-1
TGTGCCAGTGGGACAGGGGAGAACACTGAAGCTTTCTTT
CASGTGENTEAFF
>TRBJ1-1|-|few|TRBV6-5
TGTGCCAGCAGTTACTCGAGCAGGGCGAACACTGAAGCTTTCTTT
CASSYSSRANTEAFF
>TRBJ2-1|TRBD2|-|TRBV28
TGTGCCAGCAGTTTTCCCCTCACTTCAGGACTAGCGGGAGGGCCGGGGTCCTACAATGAGCAGTTCTTC
CASSFPLTSGLAGGPGSYNEQFF
>TRBJ2-3|TRBD1|-|TRBV11-3
TGTGCCAGCAGCCGGAGGACAGGGGGCACAGATACGCAGTATTTT
CASSRRTGGTDTQYF
>TRBJ2-7|-|-|TRBV21-1
TGTGCCAGCAGCACGCCGGGAGTACCCTACGAGCAGTACTTC
CASSTPGVPYEQYF
>TRBJ2-2|-|-|TRBV29-1
TGCAGCGTTGGGAAAGGGGTCGGGACCGGGGAGCTGTTTTTT
CSVGKGVGTGELFF
>TRBJ1-3|-|few|TRBV13
TGTGCCAGCAGCTTAGGAGGACAATTGTATTTT
CASSLGGQLYF
>TRBJ1-1|-|-|TRBV9
TGTGCCAGCAGCCCACTGGGGACCACCAACACTGAAGCTTTCTTT
CASSPLGTTNTEAFF
>TRBJ1-1|-|few|TRBV4-1
TGCGCCAGCAGCCAAGACACGGACACCGAAAGAGGAGCTTTCTTT
CASSQDTDTERGAFF
>TRBJ2-1|-|-|TRBV5-4
TGTGCCAGCAGTCCGGTTGGGGGGGCATACAATGAGCAGTTCTTC
CASSPVGGAYNEQFF
>TRBJ2-1|-|-|TRBV4-3
TGCGCCAGCAGCCAAGATCAGGAAGCGACGCAGTTCTTC
CASSQDQEATQFF
>TRBJ2-3|-|-|TRBV9
TGTGCCAGCAGCGGTACTAGCACAGATACGCAGTATTTT
CASSGTSTDTQYF
>TRBJ1-3|TRBD1|-|TRBV19
TGTGCCAGTAGTATAGTCAGGACAGGGTCCTCTGGAAACACCATATATTTT
CASSIVRTGSSGNTIYF
>TRBJ2-2|-|-|TRBV6-1
TGTGCCAGCAGTGGAGGTGTTGGAGGGGAGCTGTTTTTT
CASSGGVGGELFF
>TRBJ1-2|-|-|TRBV6-1
TGTGCCAGCAGTGTAGGGGTTGGCAGCGACTATGGCTACACCTTC
CASSVGVGSDYGYTF
>TRBJ1-1|-|-|TRBV5-4
TGTGCCAGCAGCGGCACAGGGATGGGCACTGAAGCTTTCTTT
CASSGTGMGTEAFF
>TRBJ1-1|-|few|TRBV7-9
TGTGCCAGCAGCTCCGGGCGGGCCCCGGGGGCTTTCTTT
CASSSGRAPGAFF
>TRBJ2-3|-|-|TRBV10-3
TGTGCCATCAGTGAGCGGCTTACCGCGACAGATACGCAGTATTTT
CAISERLTATDTQYF
>TRBJ1-1|-|-|TRBV4-1
TGCGCCAGCAGCCAAGTACTGGGGTGGAACACTGAAGCTTTCTTT
CASSQVLGWNTEAFF
>TRBJ1-1|-|-|TRBV7-8
TGTGCCAGCACCCCAGGGTGGGACACTGAAGCTTTCTTT
CASTPGWDTEAFF
>TRBJ2-3|TRBD2|-|TRBV7-3
TGTGCCAGCAGCTTCGGACTAGCGGGGGGCACAGATACGCAGTATTTT
CASSFGLAGGTDTQYF
>TRBJ2-3|-|-|TRBV30
TGTGCCTGGAGCCCCCCAGGGGGGCGTCTTCTTGGGCAGTATTTT
CAWSPPGGRLLGQYF
>TRBJ2-1|TRBD1|few|TRBV7-9
TGTGCCAGCAGCTTCCGGGACAGGGGGCACAATGAGCAGTTCTTC
CASSFRDRGHNEQFF
>TRBJ1-2|TRBD1|-|TRBV19
TGTGCCAGTAGTATAATGGCAACAGGGGGCGCAAGAAAGGGCTACACCTTC
CASSIMATGGARKGYTF
>TRBJ2-5|-|-|TRBV5-4
TGTGCCAGCAGCTTGGACTGGGATGGGGAGACCCAGTACTTC
CASSLDWDGETQYF
>TRBJ2-7|TRBD2|few|TRBV4-2
TGTGCCAGCAGCCAAGAGGAGCGGGAGTCTGGGGAGCAGTACTTC
CASSQEERESGEQYF
>TRBJ2-3|TRBD2|-|TRBV6-5
TGTGCCAGCAGTTACTCGAGGGGACTAGCCGGAGATACGCAGTATTTT
CASSYSRGLAGDTQYF
>TRBJ1-1|TRBD1|-|TRBV30
TGTGCCTGGAACTCTAGGACAGGGCGGGTCACTGAAGCTTTCTTT
CAWNSRTGRVTEAFF
>TRBJ2-3|-|few|TRBV2
TGTGCTTTGAAGGGGGGGGGCCGAGATACGCAGTATTTT
CALKGGGRDTQYF
>TRBJ2-2|-|-|TRBV7-9
TGTGCCAGCAGCTTAGGTCTGACGAACACCGGGGAGCTGTTTTTT
CASSLGLTNTGELFF
>TRBJ1-5|TRBD1|-|TRBV28
TGTGCCAGCAGTTACCCCCAGACAGGGGATCAGCCCCAGCATTTT
CASSYPQTGDQPQHF